This TCR beta chain was retrieved from a study of shared clonotypes between healthy human individuals. This CDR3 spans 15 amino acids. Germline CDR1 reads MGHRA; CDR2 reads YSYEKL. J gave up 4 bases and V 4 bases, and 7 bases lay outside the gene matches. An approximately 200 ng quantity of DNA, tens of thousands of T cell genomes, went into the sorted-subset replicate PCRs. Sequencing used immunoSEQ multiplex PCR; TCRdb keeps in-frame clones, though not all of them. The table includes 2,500,000 or so clones, roughly nine tenths detected once. The receptor's source is a man between 18 and 35 years old in good health. Sample: naive CD4+ T cells sorted from blood. Subset described: CD45RA+ positively selected. The chain has TRBV4-1 and TRBJ1-2; 9 positions agree with TRBD1. The CDR3 DNA reads TGCGCCAGCAGCCCCCGTGGACAGGGGAGCTATGGCTACACCTTC. Translating it yields CASSPRGQGSYGYTF.